This record looks at one TCR beta chain sequence and its context. Its antigen is not known. MiXCR, applied by TCRdb to the RT-PCR reads, yields one record per CDR3 protein. The table lists 500,000 to 600,000 distinct CDR3 sequences, approximately 10% of them singletons, with roughly a tenth in the top ten. CDR3 length: 17 residues. CDR1 is MNHEY, CDR2 SVGAGI, per germline. Trimming cost V 0 bases and J 0 bases; bases outside gene matches: 3. This record belongs to a study of response to subunit inactivated influenza vaccine. Overall study results and limits: A suggestion made by the authors is that each seasonal influenza vaccination recruits few new T cells.

V usage is TRBV6-5 and J usage is TRBJ1-5; 9 nucleotides line up with TRBD1. The TCR originated in a man in his fifties who received an inactivated influenza vaccine. Sample: PBMCs from blood, taken on the day of vaccination. CDR3 sequence (DNA): TGTGCCAGCAGTTACTCGTACAGGGGGCTTAGCAATCAGCCCCAGCATTTT. Its translation is CASSYSYRGLSNQPQHF.